Listed here are 28 T cell receptor beta chains from one sample, sequenced in a study of OX40 agonist ivuxolimab in advanced cancers. Preparation of the library involved the immunoSEQ multiplex PCR assay. Sourced from immuneACCESS, this table was stored by TCRdb with only in-frame sequences that have V and J called. A share of the clones is absent; for the studies checked, an unresolved V gene accounts for under half, and the remainder has no known explanation. The sample contains approximately 50,000 clones, 85% of them found a single time. The ten top clones hold 2.8% of the sample. This material consisted of CD4+ or CD8+ T cells sorted from blood, taken in a trial of the OX40 agonist ivuxolimab. Receptors were obtained from an adult with an advanced solid tumor such as melanoma, head and neck, liver or kidney cancer.

J is TRBJ2-2 and V is TRBV7-6, with D possibly matching TRBD2 (5 bases). The V and J ends lost 2 bases and 1 base respectively, with 8 bases between them. CDR1 is SGHVS, CDR2 FNYEAQ, per germline. There are 15 residues in the CDR3. For the CDR3, the DNA is TGTGCCAGCAGCTTACGCGGAGGGAACACCGGGGAGCTGTTTTTT. It codes for CASSLRGGNTGELFF.

This clone appeared once. The V and J genes are TRBV15 and TRBJ2-4; 9 positions match TRBD1. Germline V gene lookup returns CDR1 LNHNV and CDR2 YYDKDF (reference sequence). This CDR3 spans 13 amino acids. Trimming took 5 bases from V and 6 from J; bases not matched to a gene: 2. CDR3 residues: CATSVGQGNIQYF. CDR3 DNA: TGTGCCACCAGCGTGGGACAGGGAAACATTCAGTACTTC.

The chain carries TRBV2 and TRBJ1-6; D uncertain. Germline CDR1 SNHLY, CDR2 FYNNEI. This CDR3 has 13 residues. CDR3 amino acids: CAKQSTEGSPLHF. In nucleotides, the CDR3 is TGTGCAAAGCAGAGTACAGAAGGTTCACCCCTCCACTTT.

The rearrangement joins TRBV5-5 to TRBJ2-2; D may correspond to TRBD1 or TRBD2 (5 bases each). Trimming cost V 4 bases and J 8 bases, with 15 bases left between them. The CDR3 loop spans 14 amino acids. Per the germline V gene, CDR1 is SGHKS and CDR2 is YYEKEE (reference sequence). CDR3 residues: CASSPGTVGGELFF. The CDR3 DNA reads TGTGCCAGCAGCCCCGGGACCGTGGGGGGGGAGCTGTTTTTT.

V usage is TRBV29-1 and J usage is TRBJ2-1; D might be TRBD2 (6 bases). CDR3 size: 13 residues. V gave up 7 bases and J gave up 5 bases, with 15 bases separating them. Germline V gene sequence: CDR1 SQVTM, CDR2 ANQGSEA. CDR3 nucleotides: TGCAGCGCGGTGGGCGGGACGCACAATGAGCAGTTCTTC. Protein: CSAVGGTHNEQFF.

The chain employs TRBV11-3 and TRBJ2-1; D gene unclear. Trimming removed 6 bases from V and 9 bases from J, with 12 bases in between. The CDR3 totals 12 residues. Germline CDR1 and CDR2: SGHNT and YENEEA. In DNA form, the CDR3 reads TGTGCCAGCAGGTATTACTGGGTTGAGCAGTTCTTC. Translation gives CASRYYWVEQFF.

V is TRBV5-1 and J is TRBJ1-5; TRBD1 aligns across 8 bases. The CDR3 covers 15 residues. Germline trimming cut 0 bases from V and 6 bases from J; bases unmatched to any gene: 5. CDR1 and CDR2 from the germline V gene are SGHRS and YFSETQ. CDR3 region: CASSLEGRGLQPQHF. The CDR3 region has the DNA TGCGCCAGCAGCTTGGAAGGCAGGGGGCTTCAGCCCCAGCATTTT.

The genes are TRBV25-1 and TRBJ2-7; D assignment may be TRBD1 or TRBD2 (5 bases each). Germline loops: CDR1 MGHDK, CDR2 SYGVNS. The CDR3 has 15 residues. V lost 5 bases to trimming and J lost 2 bases, with 16 bases between them. CDR3 protein: CASSTGGGVTYEQYF. The CDR3 DNA follows: TGTGCCAGCAGTACAGGAGGCGGAGTCACCTACGAGCAGTACTTC.

The chain has TRBV4-3 and TRBJ1-2; weak D call: TRBD1 (5 bases). Germline-derived CDR1 and CDR2 are LGHNA and YSLEER. The CDR3 sequence is 16 residues long. V was clipped by 4 bases and J by 6 bases, with 21 bases between them. The CDR3 region is CASSPGRGRAPNGYTF. The CDR3 coding sequence is TGCGCCAGCAGCCCTGGTAGGGGAAGGGCCCCAAATGGCTACACCTTC.

This chain joins TRBV18 and TRBJ1-2, with 8 positions matching TRBD1. V dropped 5 bases and J dropped 4; count of bases not matched to a gene: 3. The CDR3 sequence is 13 residues long. Germline CDR1 KGHSH, CDR2 LQKENI. The CDR3 here is CASSAGGVYGYTF. The CDR3 DNA reads TGTGCCAGCTCAGCAGGGGGCGTCTATGGCTACACCTTC. The entire variable domain, with the rest obtained from reference TRBV18 and TRBJ1-2, is as follows: NAGVMQNPRHLVRRRGQEARLRCSPMKGHSHVYWYRQLPEEGLKFMVYLQKENIIDESGMPKERFSAEFPKEGPSILRIQQVVRGDSAAYFCASSAGGVYGYTFGSGTRLTVV.

The CDR3 region is CASSPQVQGTQYF. DNA for the CDR3: TGTGCCAGCAGCCCACAAGTCCAGGGGACCCAGTACTTC. The V and J genes are TRBV7-9 and TRBJ2-5; D is possibly TRBD1 (5 bases). The germline V and J ends were trimmed by 5 bases and 7 bases, with 14 bases remaining between them. The CDR3 loop spans 13 amino acids. Germline V gene sequence: CDR1 SEHNR, CDR2 FQNEAQ (reference sequence).

The V gene is TRBV5-5, the J gene TRBJ2-1; 13 nucleotides match TRBD2. Germline V gives CDR1 SGHKS, CDR2 YYEKEE (reference sequence). J lost 4 bases, V lost 5 bases, and 6 bases had no gene match. CDR3 length: 16 amino acids. CDR3 nucleotides: TGTGCCAGCAGAGAGGGACTAGCGGGAAAGTACAATGAGCAGTTCTTC. Encoded protein: CASREGLAGKYNEQFF.

This clone has a count of ten or more. The chain links TRBV13 to TRBJ2-7; 11 nucleotides align to TRBD2. This CDR3 is 16 amino acids long. Trimming cost V 5 bases and J 0 bases; bases outside gene matches: 6. Per the germline V gene, CDR1 is PRHDT and CDR2 is FYEKMQ (reference sequence). CDR3: CASSPPGLADSYEQYF. The CDR3 nucleotides read TGTGCCAGCAGCCCACCGGGACTAGCGGACTCCTACGAGCAGTACTTC.

This chain joins TRBV6-5 and TRBJ1-2; D call uncertain. Germline V gene sequence: CDR1 MNHEY, CDR2 SVGAGI. This CDR3 has 14 amino acids. V lost 0 bases to trimming and J lost 0 bases, with 5 bases between them. The CDR3 nucleotides read TGTGCCAGCAGTTACTCGACAACTAACTATGGCTACACCTTC. It specifies CASSYSTTNYGYTF.

J is TRBJ2-2 and V is TRBV7-3; D is ambiguous. The CDR3 spans 16 residues. CDR1 and CDR2 (germline): SGHTA, FQGTGA. V was pared by 5 bases and J by 1 base, with 14 bases between. As DNA, the CDR3 is TGTGCCAGCAGCCTTTTTGGGCCAAAGAACACCGGGGAGCTGTTTTTT. Residues: CASSLFGPKNTGELFF.

Remarks on this clone: The sample has other DNA sequences that encode this CDR3 too. V and J are TRBV5-1 and TRBJ1-1; D gene unclear. This CDR3 is built from 11 residues. CDR1 and CDR2 from the germline V gene are SGHRS and YFSETQ. Trimming took 8 bases from V and 1 from J, leaving 6 bases between them. The chain's CDR3 is CASMGNTEAFF. In DNA, the CDR3 is TGCGCCAGTATGGGGAACACTGAAGCTTTCTTT.

This clone was observed a single time. This could be a read error, since a much larger clone is one nucleotide away. The chain employs TRBV10-2 and TRBJ2-7; TRBD1 aligns across 9 bases. The germline V gene has CDR1 WSHSY and CDR2 SAAADI. The CDR3 is made up of 14 amino acids. The V and J ends lost 5 bases and 2 bases, in that order; junction bases with no gene match: 4. DNA for the CDR3: TGCGCCAGCAGTCGACAGGGGGGAACCTACGAGCAGTACTTC. It yields the protein CASSRQGGTYEQYF.

The chain combines TRBV6-5 with TRBJ2-1; D not certain. The ends were cut back, 6 bases at V and 4 bases at J, with 7 bases in the middle. CDR3 size: 12 residues. Germline lookup yields CDR1 MNHEY and CDR2 SVGAGI. As DNA, the CDR3 is TGTGCCAGCAGCCAAAGGTACAATGAGCAGTTCTTC. Its protein is CASSQRYNEQFF.

V usage is TRBV5-5 and J usage is TRBJ1-1; weak D call: TRBD1 (5 bases). CDR1 and CDR2 from the germline V gene are SGHKS and YYEKEE (reference sequence). The length of the CDR3 is 15 residues. The V end lost 0 bases, the J end lost 1 base, and 10 bases lay between the germline ends. The CDR3 DNA is TGTGCCAGCAGCTTGGATCCGGGGGAGAACACTGAAGCTTTCTTT. It codes for CASSLDPGENTEAFF.

J is TRBJ2-1 and V is TRBV9; D unclear. Deletions cut 0 bases from V and 0 bases from J, with 7 bases between. The CDR3 is 15 amino acids. Germline values: CDR1 SGDLS, CDR2 YYNGEE. In DNA, the CDR3 is TGTGCCAGCAGCGTAGCCTCGTTCTCCTACAATGAGCAGTTCTTC. Protein: CASSVASFSYNEQFF.

The chain carries TRBV19 and TRBJ2-1; the D is unclear. Looked up from germline, CDR1 is LNHDA and CDR2 is SQIVND (reference sequence). Trimming pared 6 bases from V and 0 bases from J, leaving 18 bases between. CDR3 length: 17 residues. CDR3 sequence (DNA): TGTGCCAGTAGAGCAACGACGCCCCCACGCTCCTACAATGAGCAGTTCTTC. The encoded protein is CASRATTPPRSYNEQFF.

This chain links TRBV30 with TRBJ1-1, with unresolved D. Trimming took off 0 bases at V and 1 base at J, with 6 bases between the two ends. Germline CDR1 GTSNPN, CDR2 SVGIG (reference sequence). CDR3 length equals 13 residues. The CDR3 reads CAWSVAGNTEAFF. CDR3 nucleotides: TGTGCCTGGAGTGTAGCCGGGAACACTGAAGCTTTCTTT.

The chain joins TRBV19 to TRBJ1-1; 7 nucleotides align to TRBD1. Germline V lookup: CDR1 LNHDA, CDR2 SQIVND (reference sequence). The junction had 4 bases not matched to a gene; V was cut back by 7 bases and J by 2 bases. The CDR3 loop spans 13 amino acids. As DNA, the CDR3 is TGTGCCAGTAAAGGGACAGTCAACACTGAAGCTTTCTTT. Protein sequence: CASKGTVNTEAFF. Full variable domain (remainder filled in from reference TRBV19 and TRBJ1-1): DGGITQSPKYLFRKEGQNVTLSCEQNLNHDAMYWYRQDPGQGLRLIYYSQIVNDFQKGDIAEGYSVSREKKESFPLTVTSAQKNPTAFYLCASKGTVNTEAFFGQGTRLTVV.

The chain joins TRBV5-1 to TRBJ2-5; D not resolved. The V and J ends lost 0 bases and 5 bases respectively, with 14 bases between them. The CDR3 extends over 15 amino acids. CDR1 is SGHRS, CDR2 YFSETQ, per germline. The CDR3 is CASSLVGTLGETQYF. The CDR3 coding sequence is TGCGCCAGCAGCTTGGTCGGCACCCTGGGGGAGACCCAGTACTTC.

V usage is TRBV11-2 and J usage is TRBJ1-1; D gene uncertain. This CDR3 comprises 14 residues. The ends were cut back, 5 bases at V and 3 bases at J, with 13 bases in the middle. The germline V gene encodes CDR1 SGHAT and CDR2 FQNNGV. The DNA for the CDR3 is TGTGCCAGCAGCCTACGTCGGTTGGACACTGAAGCTTTCTTT. This codes for CASSLRRLDTEAFF.

This clone occurred a few times. This chain joins TRBV30 and TRBJ1-5; perhaps TRBD1 as D (6 bases). CDR3 length: 14 residues. Between the trimmed V and J ends, which lost 2 bases and 4 bases, there was a span of 12 bases. Germline V CDR1 and CDR2: GTSNPN, SVGIG (reference sequence). For the CDR3, the DNA is TGTGCCTGGAGTAGGGCAGGGGTGAATCAGCCCCAGCATTTT. Amino acid sequence: CAWSRAGVNQPQHF. Full variable domain (rest looked up from reference TRBV30 and TRBJ1-5): SQTIHQWPATLVQPVGSPLSLECTVEGTSNPNLYWYRQAAGRGLQLLFYSVGIGQISSEVPQNLSASRPQDRQFILSSKKLLLSDSGFYLCAWSRAGVNQPQHFGDGTRLSIL.

This clone showed up just once. The chain combines TRBV30 with TRBJ2-5, with 7 positions matching TRBD2. The V segment lost 4 bases and the J segment 1 base; nucleotides outside the gene matches: 3. From germline, CDR1 is GTSNPN and CDR2 SVGIG (reference sequence). This CDR3 contains 13 residues. The CDR3 nucleotides are TGTGCCTGGAACAGCGGGGTCCAAGAGACCCAGTACTTC. Protein sequence: CAWNSGVQETQYF.

The chain joins TRBV7-9 to TRBJ2-1, with D perhaps matching TRBD1 or TRBD2 (6 bases each). Germline V gene lookup returns CDR1 SEHNR and CDR2 FQNEAQ (reference sequence). The CDR3 loop spans 16 amino acids. V lost 2 bases, J lost 2 bases, and 13 bases lay in between. The CDR3 coding sequence is TGTGCCAGCAGCTTATCGGGGGCGGGCCCCTACAATGAGCAGTTCTTC. Protein sequence: CASSLSGAGPYNEQFF.